This T cell receptor (beta chain) is drawn from a study of blood T cell repertoires in COVID-19. Only in-frame clones appear in the TCRdb table, and some are missing; sequencing was by immunoSEQ multiplex PCR. The sample lists approximately 89,000 clones; about four fifths were seen once. Germline CDR1 reads SGHTA; CDR2 reads FQGNSA. The germline V and J ends were trimmed by 1 base and 14 bases, with 12 bases remaining between them. The CDR3 covers 13 residues. The V and J genes are TRBV7-2 and TRBJ1-6; D is undetermined. The sequencing input was peripheral blood. The source is a man between 70 and 80 years old with COVID-19, enrolled during active disease. The CDR3 is CASSLEALSALHF. CDR3 bases: TGTGCCAGCAGCTTAGAAGCCCTCTCTGCCCTCCACTTT.